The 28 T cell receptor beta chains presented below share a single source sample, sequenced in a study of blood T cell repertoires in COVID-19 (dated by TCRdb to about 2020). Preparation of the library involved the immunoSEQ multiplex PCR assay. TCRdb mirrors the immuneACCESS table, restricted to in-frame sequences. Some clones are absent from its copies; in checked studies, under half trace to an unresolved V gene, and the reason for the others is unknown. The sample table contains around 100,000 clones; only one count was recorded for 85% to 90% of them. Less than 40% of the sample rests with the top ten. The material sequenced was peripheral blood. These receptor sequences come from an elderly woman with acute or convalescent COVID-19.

The CDR3 sequence: CASSYLGERVGYTF. The CDR3 nucleotides read TGTGCCAGCAGTTACCTCGGGGAGAGGGTTGGCTACACCTTC. The rearrangement uses TRBV6-2 or TRBV6-3 and TRBJ1-2; D call uncertain. Germline CDR1 and CDR2: MNHEY and SVGEGT. This CDR3 contains 14 residues. The V end lost 2 bases, the J end lost 7 bases, and 14 bases lay between the germline ends.

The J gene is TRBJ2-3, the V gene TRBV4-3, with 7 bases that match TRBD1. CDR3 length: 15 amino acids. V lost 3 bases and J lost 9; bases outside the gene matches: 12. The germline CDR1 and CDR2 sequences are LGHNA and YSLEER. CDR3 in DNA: TGCGCCAGCAGCCAGATCCGACAGGGCGGGTTAACGCAGTATTTT. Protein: CASSQIRQGGLTQYF.

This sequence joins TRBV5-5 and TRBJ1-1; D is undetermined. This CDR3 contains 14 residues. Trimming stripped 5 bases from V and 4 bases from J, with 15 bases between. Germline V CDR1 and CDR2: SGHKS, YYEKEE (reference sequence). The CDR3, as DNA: TGTGCCAGCAGTCGGACTTCCGGTGGCACTGAAGCTTTCTTT. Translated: CASSRTSGGTEAFF.

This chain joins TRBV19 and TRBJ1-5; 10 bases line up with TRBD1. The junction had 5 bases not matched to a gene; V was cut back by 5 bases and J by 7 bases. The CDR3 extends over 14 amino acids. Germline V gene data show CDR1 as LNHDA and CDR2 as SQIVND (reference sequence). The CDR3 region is CASSLGQGFQPQHF. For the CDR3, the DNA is TGTGCCAGTAGTTTGGGACAGGGGTTCCAGCCCCAGCATTTT. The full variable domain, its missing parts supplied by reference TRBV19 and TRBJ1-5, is DGGITQSPKYLFRKEGQNVTLSCEQNLNHDAMYWYRQDPGQGLRLIYYSQIVNDFQKGDIAEGYSVSREKKESFPLTVTSAQKNPTAFYLCASSLGQGFQPQHFGDGTRLSIL.

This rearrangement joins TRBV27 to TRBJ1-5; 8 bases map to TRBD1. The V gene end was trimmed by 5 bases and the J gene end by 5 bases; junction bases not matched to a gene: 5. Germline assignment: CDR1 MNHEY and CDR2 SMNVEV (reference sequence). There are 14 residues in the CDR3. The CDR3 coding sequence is TGTGCCAGCAGTCCAGACAGGGGAGATCAGCCCCAGCATTTT. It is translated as CASSPDRGDQPQHF.

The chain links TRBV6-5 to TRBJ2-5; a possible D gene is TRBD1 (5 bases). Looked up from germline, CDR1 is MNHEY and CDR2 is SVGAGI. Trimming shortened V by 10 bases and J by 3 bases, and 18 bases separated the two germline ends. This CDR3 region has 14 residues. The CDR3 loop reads CATPAQAREETQYF. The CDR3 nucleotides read TGTGCCACCCCGGCACAAGCCAGGGAAGAGACCCAGTACTTC.

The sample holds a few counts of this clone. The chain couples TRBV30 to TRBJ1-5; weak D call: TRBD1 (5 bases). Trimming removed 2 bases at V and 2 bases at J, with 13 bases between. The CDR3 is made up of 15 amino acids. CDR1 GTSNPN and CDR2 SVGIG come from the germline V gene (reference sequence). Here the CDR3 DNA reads TGTGCCTGGAGTTCATTCGGCAGGGGCAATCAGCCCCAGCATTTT. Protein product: CAWSSFGRGNQPQHF.

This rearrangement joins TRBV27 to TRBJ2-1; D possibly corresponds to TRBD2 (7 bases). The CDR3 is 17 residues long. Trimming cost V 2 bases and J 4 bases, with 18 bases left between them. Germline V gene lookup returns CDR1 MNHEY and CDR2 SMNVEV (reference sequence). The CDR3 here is CASSLIFWGGGYNEQFF. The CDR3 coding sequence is TGTGCCAGCAGTTTAATTTTCTGGGGAGGGGGTTACAATGAGCAGTTCTTC.

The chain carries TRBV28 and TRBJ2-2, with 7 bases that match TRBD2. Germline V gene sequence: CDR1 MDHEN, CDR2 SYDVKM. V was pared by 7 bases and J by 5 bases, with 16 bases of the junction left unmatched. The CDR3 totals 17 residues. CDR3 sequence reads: CASKPSIGGGRTGELFF. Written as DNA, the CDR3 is TGTGCCAGCAAACCCTCTATCGGCGGGGGTCGGACCGGGGAGCTGTTTTTT.

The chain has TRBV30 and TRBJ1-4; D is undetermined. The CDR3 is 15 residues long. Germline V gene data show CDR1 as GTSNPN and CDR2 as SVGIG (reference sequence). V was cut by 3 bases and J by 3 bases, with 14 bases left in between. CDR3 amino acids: CAWSRGVGANEKLFF. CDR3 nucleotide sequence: TGTGCCTGGAGCCGGGGAGTTGGAGCTAATGAAAAACTGTTTTTT.

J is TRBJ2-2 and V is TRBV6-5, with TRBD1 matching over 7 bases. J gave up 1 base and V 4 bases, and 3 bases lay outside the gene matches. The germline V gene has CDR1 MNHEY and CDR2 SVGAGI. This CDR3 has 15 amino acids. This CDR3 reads CASSFRTGNTGELFF. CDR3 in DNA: TGTGCCAGCAGTTTTAGGACAGGGAACACCGGGGAGCTGTTTTTT.

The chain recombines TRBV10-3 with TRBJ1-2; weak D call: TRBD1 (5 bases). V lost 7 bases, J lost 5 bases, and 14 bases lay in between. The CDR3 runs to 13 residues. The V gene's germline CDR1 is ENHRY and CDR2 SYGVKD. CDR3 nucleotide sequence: TGTGCCATCACCGCCGGGACTGGATATGGCTACACCTTC. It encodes CAITAGTGYGYTF.

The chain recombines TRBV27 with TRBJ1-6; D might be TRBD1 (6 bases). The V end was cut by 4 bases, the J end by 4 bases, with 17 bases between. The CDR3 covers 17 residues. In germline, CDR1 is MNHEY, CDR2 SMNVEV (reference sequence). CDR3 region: CASSSLGTHPYNSPLHF. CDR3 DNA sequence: TGTGCCAGCAGTTCCCTGGGGACACACCCTTATAATTCACCCCTCCACTTT.

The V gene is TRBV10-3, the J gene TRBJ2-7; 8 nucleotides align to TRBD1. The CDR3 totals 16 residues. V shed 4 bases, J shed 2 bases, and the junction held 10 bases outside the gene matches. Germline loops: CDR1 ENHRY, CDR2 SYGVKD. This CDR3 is CAISASATGVTYEQYF. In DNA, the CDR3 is TGTGCCATCAGTGCTTCTGCGACAGGGGTAACCTACGAGCAGTACTTC.

The DNA of the CDR3 is TGTGCCAGCACCGAGGGAGGGGGCTACGAGCAGTACTTC. This translates into CASTEGGGYEQYF. The J gene is TRBJ2-7, the V gene TRBV6-5; perhaps TRBD2 as D (7 bases). This CDR3 is built from 13 residues. V lost 7 bases to trimming and J lost 3 bases, with 13 bases between them. The germline V gene has CDR1 MNHEY and CDR2 SVGAGI.

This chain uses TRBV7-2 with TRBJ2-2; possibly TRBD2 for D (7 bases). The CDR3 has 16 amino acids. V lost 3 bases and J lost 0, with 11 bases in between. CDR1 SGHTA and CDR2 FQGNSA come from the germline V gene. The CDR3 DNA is TGTGCCAGCAGCTTGCGGGGGCCGGCGAACACCGGGGAGCTGTTTTTT. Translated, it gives CASSLRGPANTGELFF.

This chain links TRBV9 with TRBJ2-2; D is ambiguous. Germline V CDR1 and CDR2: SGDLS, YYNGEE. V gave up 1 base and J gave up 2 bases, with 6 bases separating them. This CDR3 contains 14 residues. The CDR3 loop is CASSVLPNTGELFF. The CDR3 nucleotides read TGTGCCAGCAGCGTACTTCCTAACACCGGGGAGCTGTTTTTT.

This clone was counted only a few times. CDR3 nucleotide sequence: TGTGCCAGCAGCGTAGGCGGGACAGTTGCCTACGAGCAGTACTTC. It encodes CASSVGGTVAYEQYF. The V gene is TRBV9, the J gene TRBJ2-7; tentative D call: TRBD1 (7 bases). CDR1 and CDR2 from the germline V gene are SGDLS and YYNGEE. The CDR3 runs 15 residues. V was cut by 0 bases and J by 2 bases, with 12 bases left in between. Based on the CDR3 plus reference TRBV9 and TRBJ2-7, the full variable domain is DSGVTQTPKHLITATGQRVTLRCSPRSGDLSVYWYQQSLDQGLQFLIQYYNGEERAKGNILERFSAQQFPDLHSELNLSSLELGDSALYFCASSVGGTVAYEQYFGPGTRLTVT.

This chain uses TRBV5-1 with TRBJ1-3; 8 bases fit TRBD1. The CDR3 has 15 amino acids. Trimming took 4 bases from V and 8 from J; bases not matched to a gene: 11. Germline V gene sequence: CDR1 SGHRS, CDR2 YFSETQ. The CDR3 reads CASSGGQGLRDTIYF. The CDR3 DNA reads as TGCGCCAGCAGCGGCGGACAGGGCTTAAGGGACACCATATATTTT.

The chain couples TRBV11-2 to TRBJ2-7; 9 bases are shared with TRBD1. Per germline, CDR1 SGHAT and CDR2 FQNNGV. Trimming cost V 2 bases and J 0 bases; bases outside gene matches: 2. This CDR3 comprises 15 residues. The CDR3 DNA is TGTGCCAGCAGCTTACACAGGGGGCCCTCCTACGAGCAGTACTTC. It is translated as CASSLHRGPSYEQYF. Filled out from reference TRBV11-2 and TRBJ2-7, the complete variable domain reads EAGVAQSPRYKIIEKRQSVAFWCNPISGHATLYWYQQILGQGPKLLIQFQNNGVVDDSQLPKDRFSAERLKGVDSTLKIQPAKLEDSAVYLCASSLHRGPSYEQYFGPGTRLTVT.

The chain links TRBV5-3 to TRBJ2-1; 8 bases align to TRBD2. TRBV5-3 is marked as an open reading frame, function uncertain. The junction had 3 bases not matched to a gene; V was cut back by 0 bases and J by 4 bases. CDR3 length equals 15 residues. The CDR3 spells CARSLGLARYNEQFF. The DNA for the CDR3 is TGTGCCAGAAGCTTGGGACTAGCGAGGTACAATGAGCAGTTCTTC.

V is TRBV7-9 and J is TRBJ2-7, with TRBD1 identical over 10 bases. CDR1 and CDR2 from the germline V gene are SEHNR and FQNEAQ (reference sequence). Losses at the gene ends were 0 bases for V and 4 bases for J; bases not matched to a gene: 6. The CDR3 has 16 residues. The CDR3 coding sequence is TGTGCCAGCAGCTTAGCCCCGGGACAGGGGTCGTACGAGCAGTACTTC. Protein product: CASSLAPGQGSYEQYF.

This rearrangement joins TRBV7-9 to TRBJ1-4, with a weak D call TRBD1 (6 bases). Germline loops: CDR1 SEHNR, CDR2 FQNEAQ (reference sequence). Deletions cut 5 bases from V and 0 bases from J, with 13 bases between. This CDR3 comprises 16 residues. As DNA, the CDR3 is TGTGCCAGCAGCAAAGGACAGATTGCAACTAATGAAAAACTGTTTTTT. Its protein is CASSKGQIATNEKLFF.

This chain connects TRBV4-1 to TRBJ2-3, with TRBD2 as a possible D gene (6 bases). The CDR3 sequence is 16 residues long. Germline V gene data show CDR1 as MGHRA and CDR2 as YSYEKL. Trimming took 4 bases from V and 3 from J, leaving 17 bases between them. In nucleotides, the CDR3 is TGCGCCAGCAGCCCCAGGGCGGGGATTCGAACAGATACGCAGTATTTT. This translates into CASSPRAGIRTDTQYF.

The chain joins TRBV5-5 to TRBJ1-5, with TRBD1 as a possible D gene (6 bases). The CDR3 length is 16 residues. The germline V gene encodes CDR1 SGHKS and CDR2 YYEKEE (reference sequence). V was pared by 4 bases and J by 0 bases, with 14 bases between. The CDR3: CASSVDSLSSNQPQHF. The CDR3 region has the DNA TGTGCCAGCAGCGTGGACAGTTTGAGTAGCAATCAGCCCCAGCATTTT.

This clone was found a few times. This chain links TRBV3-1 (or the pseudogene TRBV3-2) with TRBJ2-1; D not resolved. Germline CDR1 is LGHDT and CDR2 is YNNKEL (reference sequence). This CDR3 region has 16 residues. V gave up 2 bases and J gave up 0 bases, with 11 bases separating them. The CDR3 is CASSQLGTSSYNEQFF. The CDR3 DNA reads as TGTGCCAGCAGCCAATTGGGCACGAGCTCCTACAATGAGCAGTTCTTC.

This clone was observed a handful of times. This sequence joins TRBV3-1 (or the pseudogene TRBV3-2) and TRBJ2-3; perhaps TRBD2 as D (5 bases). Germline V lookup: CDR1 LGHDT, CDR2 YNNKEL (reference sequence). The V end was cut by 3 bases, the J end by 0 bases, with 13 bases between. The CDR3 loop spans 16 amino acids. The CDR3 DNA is TGTGCCAGCAGCCACCGGACTTGGACTAGCACAGATACGCAGTATTTT. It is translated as CASSHRTWTSTDTQYF.

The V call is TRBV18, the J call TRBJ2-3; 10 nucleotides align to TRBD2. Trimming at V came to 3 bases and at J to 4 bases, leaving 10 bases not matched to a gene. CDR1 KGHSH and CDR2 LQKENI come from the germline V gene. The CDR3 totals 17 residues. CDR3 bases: TGTGCCAGCTCACCCCTAAGAGCGGGGGGGCTCGCAGATACGCAGTATTTT. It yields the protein CASSPLRAGGLADTQYF.